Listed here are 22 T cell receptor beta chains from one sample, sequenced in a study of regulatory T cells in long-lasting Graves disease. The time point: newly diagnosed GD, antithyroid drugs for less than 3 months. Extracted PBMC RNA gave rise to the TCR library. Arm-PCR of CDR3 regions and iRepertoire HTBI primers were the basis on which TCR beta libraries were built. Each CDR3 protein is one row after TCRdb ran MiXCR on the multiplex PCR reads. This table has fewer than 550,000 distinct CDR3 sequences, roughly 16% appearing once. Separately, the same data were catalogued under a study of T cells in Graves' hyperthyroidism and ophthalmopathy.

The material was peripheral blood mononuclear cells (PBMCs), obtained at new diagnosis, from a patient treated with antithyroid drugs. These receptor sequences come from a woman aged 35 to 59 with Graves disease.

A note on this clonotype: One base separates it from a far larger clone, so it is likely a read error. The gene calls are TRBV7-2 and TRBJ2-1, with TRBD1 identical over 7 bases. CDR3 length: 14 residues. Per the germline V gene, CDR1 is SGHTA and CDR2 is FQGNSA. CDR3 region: CASSLGGGYNEEFF. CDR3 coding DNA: TGTGCCAGCAGCTTAGGAGGGGGCTACAATGAGGAGTTCTTC.

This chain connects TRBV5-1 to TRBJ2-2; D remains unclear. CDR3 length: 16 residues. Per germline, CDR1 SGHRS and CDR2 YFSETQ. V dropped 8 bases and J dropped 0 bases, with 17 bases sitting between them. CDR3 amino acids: CASAVRSMPNTGELFF. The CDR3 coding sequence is TGCGCCAGTGCGGTACGGTCCATGCCGAACACCGGGGAGCTGTTTTTT.

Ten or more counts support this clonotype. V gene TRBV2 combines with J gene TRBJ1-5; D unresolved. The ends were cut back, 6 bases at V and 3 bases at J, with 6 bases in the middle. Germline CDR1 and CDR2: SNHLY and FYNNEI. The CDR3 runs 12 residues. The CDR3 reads CASRGNNQPQHF. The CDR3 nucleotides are TGTGCCAGCAGGGGTAACAATCAGCCCCAGCATTTT.

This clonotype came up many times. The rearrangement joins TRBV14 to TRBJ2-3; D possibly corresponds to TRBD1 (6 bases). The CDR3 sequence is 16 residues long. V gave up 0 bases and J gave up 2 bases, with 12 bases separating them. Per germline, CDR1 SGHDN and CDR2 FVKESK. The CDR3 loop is CASSQELHRDTDTQYF. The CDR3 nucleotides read TGTGCCAGCAGCCAAGAATTGCACAGGGACACAGATACGCAGTATTTT. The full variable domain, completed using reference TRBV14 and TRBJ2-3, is EAGVTQFPSHSVIEKGQTVTLRCDPISGHDNLYWYRRVMGKEIKFLLHFVKESKQDESGMPNNRFLAERTGGTYSTLKVQPAELEDSGVYFCASSQELHRDTDTQYFGPGTRLTVL.

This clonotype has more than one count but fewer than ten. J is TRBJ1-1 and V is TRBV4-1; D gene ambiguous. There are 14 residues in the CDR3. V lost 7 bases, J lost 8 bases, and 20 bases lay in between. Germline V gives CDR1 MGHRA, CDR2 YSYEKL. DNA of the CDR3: TGCGCCAGCAAGCCAATCAACACGGGTTTGGAAGCTTTCTTT. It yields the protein CASKPINTGLEAFF.

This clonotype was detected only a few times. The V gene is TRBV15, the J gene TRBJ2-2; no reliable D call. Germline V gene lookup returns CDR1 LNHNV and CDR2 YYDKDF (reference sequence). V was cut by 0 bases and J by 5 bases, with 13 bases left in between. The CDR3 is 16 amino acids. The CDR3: CATSRDRTGATGELFF. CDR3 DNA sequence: TGTGCCACCAGCAGAGATCGGACCGGAGCTACCGGGGAGCTGTTTTTT.

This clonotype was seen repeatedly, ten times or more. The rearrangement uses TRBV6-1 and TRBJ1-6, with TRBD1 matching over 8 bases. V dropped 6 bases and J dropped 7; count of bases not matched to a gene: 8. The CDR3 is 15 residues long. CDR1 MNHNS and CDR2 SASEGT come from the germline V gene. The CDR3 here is CASRPGQGRNSPLHF. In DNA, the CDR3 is TGTGCCAGCAGACCCGGACAGGGCCGAAATTCACCCCTCCACTTT.

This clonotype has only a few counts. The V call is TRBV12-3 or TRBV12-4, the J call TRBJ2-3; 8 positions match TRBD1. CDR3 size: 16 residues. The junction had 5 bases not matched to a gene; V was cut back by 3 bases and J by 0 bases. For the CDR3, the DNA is TGTGCCAGCAGTTTGCAGGGGGCCTCTAGCACAGATACGCAGTATTTT. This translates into CASSLQGASSTDTQYF.

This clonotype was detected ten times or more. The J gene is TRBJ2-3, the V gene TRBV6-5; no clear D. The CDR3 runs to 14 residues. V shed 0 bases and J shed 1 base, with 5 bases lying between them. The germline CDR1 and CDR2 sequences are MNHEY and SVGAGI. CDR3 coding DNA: TGTGCCAGCAGTTACTCGGCGGGCACAGATACGCAGTATTTT. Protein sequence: CASSYSAGTDTQYF.

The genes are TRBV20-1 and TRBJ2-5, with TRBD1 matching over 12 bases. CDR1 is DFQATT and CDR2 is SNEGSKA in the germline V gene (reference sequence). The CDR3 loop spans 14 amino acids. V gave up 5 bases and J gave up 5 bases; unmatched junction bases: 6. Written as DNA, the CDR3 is TGCAGTGCTGCGCGGGACAGGGGGCAGGAGACCCAGTACTTC. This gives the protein CSAARDRGQETQYF.

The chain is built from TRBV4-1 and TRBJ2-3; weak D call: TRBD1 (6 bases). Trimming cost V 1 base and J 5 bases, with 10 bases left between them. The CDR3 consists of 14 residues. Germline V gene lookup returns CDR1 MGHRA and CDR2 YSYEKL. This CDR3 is CASSQGRDKDTQYF. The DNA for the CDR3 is TGCGCCAGCAGCCAAGGCCGGGACAAAGATACGCAGTATTTT.

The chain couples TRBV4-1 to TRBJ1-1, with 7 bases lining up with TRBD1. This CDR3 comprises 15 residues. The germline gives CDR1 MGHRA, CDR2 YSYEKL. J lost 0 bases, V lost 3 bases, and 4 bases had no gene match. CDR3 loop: CASSHLQGLNTEAFF. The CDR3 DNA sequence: TGCGCCAGCAGCCATCTACAGGGGTTGAACACTGAAGCTTTCTTT.

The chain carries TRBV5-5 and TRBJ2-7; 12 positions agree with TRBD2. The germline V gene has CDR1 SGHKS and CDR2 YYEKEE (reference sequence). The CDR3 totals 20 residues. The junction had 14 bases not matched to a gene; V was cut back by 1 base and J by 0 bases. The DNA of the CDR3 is TGTGCCAGCAGCTTGAACGCACTAGCGGGGGGCCAGGTGAGCTCCTACGAGCAGTACTTC. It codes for CASSLNALAGGQVSSYEQYF.

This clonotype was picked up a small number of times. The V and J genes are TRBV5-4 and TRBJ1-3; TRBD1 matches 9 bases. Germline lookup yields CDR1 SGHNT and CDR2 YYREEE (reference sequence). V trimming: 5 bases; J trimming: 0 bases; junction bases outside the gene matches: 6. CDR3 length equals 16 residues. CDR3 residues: CASRGDRASSGNTIYF. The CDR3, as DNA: TGTGCCAGCAGGGGGGACAGGGCAAGCTCTGGAAACACCATATATTTT.

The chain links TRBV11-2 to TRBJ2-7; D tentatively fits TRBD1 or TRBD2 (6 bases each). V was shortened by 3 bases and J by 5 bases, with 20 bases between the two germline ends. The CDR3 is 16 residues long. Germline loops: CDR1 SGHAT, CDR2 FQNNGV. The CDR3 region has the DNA TGTGCCAGCAGCTTGCTCCGGGGGCGGTACTTCCACGAGCAGTACTTC. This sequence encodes CASSLLRGRYFHEQYF. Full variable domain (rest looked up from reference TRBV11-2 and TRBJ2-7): EAGVAQSPRYKIIEKRQSVAFWCNPISGHATLYWYQQILGQGPKLLIQFQNNGVVDDSQLPKDRFSAERLKGVDSTLKIQPAKLEDSAVYLCASSLLRGRYFHEQYFGPGTRLTVT.

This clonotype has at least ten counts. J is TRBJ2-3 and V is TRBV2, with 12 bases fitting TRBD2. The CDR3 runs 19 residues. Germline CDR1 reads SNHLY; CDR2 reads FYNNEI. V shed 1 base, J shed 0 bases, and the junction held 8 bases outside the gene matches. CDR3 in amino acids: CASSEGLASGGASTDTQYF. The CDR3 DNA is TGTGCCAGCAGTGAAGGGTTGGCTAGCGGGGGGGCGAGCACAGATACGCAGTATTTT. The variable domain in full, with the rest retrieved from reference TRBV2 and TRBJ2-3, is EPEVTQTPSHQVTQMGQEVILRCVPISNHLYFYWYRQILGQKVEFLVSFYNNEISEKSEIFDDQFSVERPDGSNFTLKIRSTKLEDSAMYFCASSEGLASGGASTDTQYFGPGTRLTVL.

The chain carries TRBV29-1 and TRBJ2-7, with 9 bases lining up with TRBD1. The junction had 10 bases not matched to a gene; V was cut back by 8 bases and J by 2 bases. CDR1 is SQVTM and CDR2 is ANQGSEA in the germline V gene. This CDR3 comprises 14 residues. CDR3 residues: CSPGQGKGAYEQYF. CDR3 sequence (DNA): TGCAGCCCCGGACAGGGGAAGGGGGCCTACGAGCAGTACTTC.

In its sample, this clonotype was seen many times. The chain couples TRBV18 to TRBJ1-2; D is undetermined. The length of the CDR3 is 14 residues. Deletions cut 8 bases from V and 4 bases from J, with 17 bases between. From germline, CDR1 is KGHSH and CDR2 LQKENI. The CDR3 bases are TGTGCCAGCAGCCCTCCGGGAGGGTTCTATGGCTACACCTTC. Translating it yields CASSPPGGFYGYTF.

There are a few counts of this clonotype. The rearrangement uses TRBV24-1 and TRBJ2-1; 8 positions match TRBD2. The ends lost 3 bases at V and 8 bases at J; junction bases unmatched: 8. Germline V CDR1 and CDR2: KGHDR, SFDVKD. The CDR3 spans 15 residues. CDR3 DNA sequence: TGTGCCACCAGTGATCCGGGGGGGGCCCACGATGAGCAGTTCTTC. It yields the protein CATSDPGGAHDEQFF.

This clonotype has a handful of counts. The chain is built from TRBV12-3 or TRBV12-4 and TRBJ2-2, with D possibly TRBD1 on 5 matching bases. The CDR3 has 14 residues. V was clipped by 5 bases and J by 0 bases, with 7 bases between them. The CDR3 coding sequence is TGTGCCAGCAGTGCAGGGACGAACACCGGGGAGCTGTTTTTT. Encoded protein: CASSAGTNTGELFF.

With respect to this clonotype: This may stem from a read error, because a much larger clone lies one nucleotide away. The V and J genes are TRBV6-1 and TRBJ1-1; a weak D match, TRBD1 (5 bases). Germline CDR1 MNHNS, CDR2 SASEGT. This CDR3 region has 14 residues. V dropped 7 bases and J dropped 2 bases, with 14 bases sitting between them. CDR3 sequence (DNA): TGTGCCAGCACCCCGACAAGGGGAAACACTGAAGCTTTCTTT. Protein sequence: CASTPTRGNTEAFF.

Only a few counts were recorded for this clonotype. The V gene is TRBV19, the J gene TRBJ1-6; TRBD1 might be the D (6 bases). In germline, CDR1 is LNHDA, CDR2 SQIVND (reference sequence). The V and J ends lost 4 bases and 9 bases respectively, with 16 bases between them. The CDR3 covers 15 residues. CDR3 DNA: TGTGCCAGTAGTAGACACAGGGAGGGCGCTTCACCCCTCCACTTT. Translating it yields CASSRHREGASPLHF.